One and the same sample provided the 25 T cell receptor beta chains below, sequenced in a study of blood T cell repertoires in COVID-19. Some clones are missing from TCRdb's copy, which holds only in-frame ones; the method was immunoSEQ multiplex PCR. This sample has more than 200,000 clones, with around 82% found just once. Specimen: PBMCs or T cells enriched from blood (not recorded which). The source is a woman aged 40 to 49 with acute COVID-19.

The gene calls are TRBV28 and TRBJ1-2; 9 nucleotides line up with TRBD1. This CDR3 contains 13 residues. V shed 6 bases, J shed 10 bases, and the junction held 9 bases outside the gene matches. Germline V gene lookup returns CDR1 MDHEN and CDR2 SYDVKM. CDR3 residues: CASRPGDRADYTF. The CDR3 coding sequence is TGTGCCAGCAGGCCAGGGGACAGGGCTGACTACACCTTC.

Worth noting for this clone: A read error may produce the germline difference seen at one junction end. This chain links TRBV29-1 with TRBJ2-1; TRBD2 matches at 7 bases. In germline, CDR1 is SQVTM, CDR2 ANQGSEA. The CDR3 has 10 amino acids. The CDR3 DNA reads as TGCAGCGTTGAACGCGGGAGCTTGGTCTTC. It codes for CSVERGSLVF.

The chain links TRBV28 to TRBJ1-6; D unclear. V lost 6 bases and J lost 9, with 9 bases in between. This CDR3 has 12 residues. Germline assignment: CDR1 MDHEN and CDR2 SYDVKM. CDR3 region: CASSLKSSPLHF. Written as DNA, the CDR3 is TGTGCCAGCAGCCTTAAATCTTCACCCCTCCACTTT.

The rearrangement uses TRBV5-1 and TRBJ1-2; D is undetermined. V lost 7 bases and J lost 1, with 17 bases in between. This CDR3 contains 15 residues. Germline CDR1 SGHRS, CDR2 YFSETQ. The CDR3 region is CASRRLARNNYGYTF. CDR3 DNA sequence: TGCGCCAGCCGGCGACTGGCTCGTAATAACTATGGCTACACCTTC.

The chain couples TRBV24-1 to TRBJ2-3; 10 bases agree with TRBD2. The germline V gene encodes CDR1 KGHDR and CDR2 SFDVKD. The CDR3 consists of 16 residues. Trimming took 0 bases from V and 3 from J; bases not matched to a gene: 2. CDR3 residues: CATSDLTSGETDTQYF. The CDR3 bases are TGTGCCACCAGTGATTTGACTAGCGGGGAGACAGATACGCAGTATTTT.

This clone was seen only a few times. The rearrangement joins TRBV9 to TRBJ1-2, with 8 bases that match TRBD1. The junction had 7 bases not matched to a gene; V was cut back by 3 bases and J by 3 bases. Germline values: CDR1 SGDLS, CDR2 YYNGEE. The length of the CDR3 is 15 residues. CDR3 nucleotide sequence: TGTGCCAGCAGCGACCGCAGGGGGCGCGACTATGGCTACACCTTC. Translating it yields CASSDRRGRDYGYTF. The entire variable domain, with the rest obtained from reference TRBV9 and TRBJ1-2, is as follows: DSGVTQTPKHLITATGQRVTLRCSPRSGDLSVYWYQQSLDQGLQFLIQYYNGEERAKGNILERFSAQQFPDLHSELNLSSLELGDSALYFCASSDRRGRDYGYTFGSGTRLTVV.

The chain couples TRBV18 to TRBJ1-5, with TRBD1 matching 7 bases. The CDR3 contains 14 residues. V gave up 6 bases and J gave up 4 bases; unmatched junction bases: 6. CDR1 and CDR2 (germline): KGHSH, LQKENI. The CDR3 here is CASSPGQPNQPQHF. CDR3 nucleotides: TGTGCCAGCTCGCCGGGACAGCCAAATCAGCCCCAGCATTTT. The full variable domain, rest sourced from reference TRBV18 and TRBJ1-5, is NAGVMQNPRHLVRRRGQEARLRCSPMKGHSHVYWYRQLPEEGLKFMVYLQKENIIDESGMPKERFSAEFPKEGPSILRIQQVVRGDSAAYFCASSPGQPNQPQHFGDGTRLSIL.

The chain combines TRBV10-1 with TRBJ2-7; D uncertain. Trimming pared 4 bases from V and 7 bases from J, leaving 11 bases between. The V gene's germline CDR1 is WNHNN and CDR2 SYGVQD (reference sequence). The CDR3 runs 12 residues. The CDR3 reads CASSVTTGEQYF. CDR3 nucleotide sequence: TGCGCCAGCAGTGTGACGACCGGGGAGCAGTACTTC.

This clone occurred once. CDR3 nucleotide sequence: TGTGCCAGCAGCTCGCAGGGGTTCACTGAAGCTTTCTTT. Amino acids: CASSSQGFTEAFF. The chain is built from TRBV7-9 and TRBJ1-1; tentative D call: TRBD1 (6 bases). Trimming took off 4 bases at V and 4 bases at J, with 10 bases between the two ends. Germline lookup yields CDR1 SEHNR and CDR2 FQNEAQ (reference sequence). The CDR3 loop spans 13 amino acids.

The CDR3 spells CASSIRGLETQYF. CDR3 bases: TGTGCCAGTAGTATCCGAGGCTTGGAGACCCAGTACTTC. The V call is TRBV19, the J call TRBJ2-5; no clear D gene. Germline V lookup: CDR1 LNHDA, CDR2 SQIVND (reference sequence). The CDR3 covers 13 residues. Trimming shortened V by 3 bases and J by 5 bases, and 10 bases separated the two germline ends. The complete variable domain, with remaining parts taken from reference TRBV19 and TRBJ2-5, reads DGGITQSPKYLFRKEGQNVTLSCEQNLNHDAMYWYRQDPGQGLRLIYYSQIVNDFQKGDIAEGYSVSREKKESFPLTVTSAQKNPTAFYLCASSIRGLETQYFGPGTRLLVL.

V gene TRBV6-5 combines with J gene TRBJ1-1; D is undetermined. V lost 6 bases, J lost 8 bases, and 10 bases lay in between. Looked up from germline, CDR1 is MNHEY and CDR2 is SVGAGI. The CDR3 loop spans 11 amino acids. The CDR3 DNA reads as TGTGCCAGCAGCCGAGGGAGGGAAGCTTTCTTT. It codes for CASSRGREAFF.

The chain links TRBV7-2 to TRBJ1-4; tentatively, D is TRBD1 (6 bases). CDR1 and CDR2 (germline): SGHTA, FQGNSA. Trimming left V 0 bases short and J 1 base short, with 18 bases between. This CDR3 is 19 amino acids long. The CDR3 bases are TGTGCCAGCAGCTTAGCGCTGGGGACATTTGGAGGAACTAATGAAAAACTGTTTTTT. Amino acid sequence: CASSLALGTFGGTNEKLFF. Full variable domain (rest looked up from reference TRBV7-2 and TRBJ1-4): GAGVSQSPSNKVTEKGKDVELRCDPISGHTALYWYRQSLGQGLEFLIYFQGNSAPDKSGLPSDRFSAERTGGSVSTLTIQRTQQEDSAVYLCASSLALGTFGGTNEKLFFGSGTQLSVL.

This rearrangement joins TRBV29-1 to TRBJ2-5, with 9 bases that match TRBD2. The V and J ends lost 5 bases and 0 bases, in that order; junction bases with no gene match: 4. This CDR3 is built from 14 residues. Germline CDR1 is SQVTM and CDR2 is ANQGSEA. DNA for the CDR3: TGCAGCGTTCGACTAGCGGCGTACCAAGAGACCCAGTACTTC. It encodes CSVRLAAYQETQYF.

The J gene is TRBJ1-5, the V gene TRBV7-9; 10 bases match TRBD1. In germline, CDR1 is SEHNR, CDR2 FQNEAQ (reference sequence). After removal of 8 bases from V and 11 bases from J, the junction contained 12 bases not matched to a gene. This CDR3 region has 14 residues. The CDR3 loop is CASSLGQGEEAQHF. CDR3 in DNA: TGTGCCAGCTCCCTCGGACAGGGGGAAGAGGCCCAGCATTTT. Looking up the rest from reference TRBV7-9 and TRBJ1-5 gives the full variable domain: DTGVSQNPRHKITKRGQNVTFRCDPISEHNRLYWYRQTLGQGPEFLTYFQNEAQLEKSRLLSDRFSAERPKGSFSTLEIQRTEQGDSAMYLCASSLGQGEEAQHFGDGTRLSIL.

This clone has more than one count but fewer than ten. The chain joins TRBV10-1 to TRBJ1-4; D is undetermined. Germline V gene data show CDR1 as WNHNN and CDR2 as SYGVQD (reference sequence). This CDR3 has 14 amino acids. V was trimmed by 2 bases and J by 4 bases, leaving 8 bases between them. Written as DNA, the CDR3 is TGCGCCAGCAGTGAGAGCGGTTATAATGAAAAACTGTTTTTT. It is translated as CASSESGYNEKLFF.

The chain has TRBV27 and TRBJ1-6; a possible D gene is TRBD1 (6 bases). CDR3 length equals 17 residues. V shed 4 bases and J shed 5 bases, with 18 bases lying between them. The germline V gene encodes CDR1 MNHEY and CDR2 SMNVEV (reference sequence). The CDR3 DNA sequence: TGTGCCAGCAGTTATAGGGGGGGAGGTCGAGATAATTCACCCCTCCACTTT. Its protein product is CASSYRGGGRDNSPLHF.

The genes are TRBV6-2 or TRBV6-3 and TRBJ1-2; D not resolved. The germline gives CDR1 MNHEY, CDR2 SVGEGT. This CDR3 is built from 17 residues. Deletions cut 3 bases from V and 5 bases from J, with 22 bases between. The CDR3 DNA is TGTGCCAGCAGTTATTTGATGGAAAGACCGGGGTTTTATGGCTACACCTTC. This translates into CASSYLMERPGFYGYTF.

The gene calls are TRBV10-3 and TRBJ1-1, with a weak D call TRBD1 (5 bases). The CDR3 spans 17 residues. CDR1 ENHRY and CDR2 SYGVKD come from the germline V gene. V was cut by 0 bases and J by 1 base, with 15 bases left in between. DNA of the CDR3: TGTGCCATCAGTGAGTCCAGTCGTGGACACTCGAACACTGAAGCTTTCTTT. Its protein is CAISESSRGHSNTEAFF.

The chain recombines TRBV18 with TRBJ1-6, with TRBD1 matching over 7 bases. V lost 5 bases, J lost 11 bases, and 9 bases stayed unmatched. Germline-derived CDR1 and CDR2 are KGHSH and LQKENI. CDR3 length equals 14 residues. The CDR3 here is CASSSNPQGAPLHF. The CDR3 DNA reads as TGTGCCAGCTCATCCAACCCGCAGGGGGCACCCCTCCACTTT. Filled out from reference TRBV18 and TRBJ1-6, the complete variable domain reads NAGVMQNPRHLVRRRGQEARLRCSPMKGHSHVYWYRQLPEEGLKFMVYLQKENIIDESGMPKERFSAEFPKEGPSILRIQQVVRGDSAAYFCASSSNPQGAPLHFGNGTRLTVT.

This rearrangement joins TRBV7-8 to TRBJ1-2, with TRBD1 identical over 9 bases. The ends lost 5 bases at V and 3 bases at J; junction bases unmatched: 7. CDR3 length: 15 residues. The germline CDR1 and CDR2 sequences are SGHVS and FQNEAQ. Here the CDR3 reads CASSPQGDRDYGYTF. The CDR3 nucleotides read TGTGCCAGCAGCCCCCAGGGGGACAGGGACTATGGCTACACCTTC.

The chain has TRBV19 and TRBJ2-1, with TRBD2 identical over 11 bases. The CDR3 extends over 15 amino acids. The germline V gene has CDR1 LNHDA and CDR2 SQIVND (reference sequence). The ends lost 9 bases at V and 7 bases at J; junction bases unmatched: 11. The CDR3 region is CARIPLAGVLNEQFF. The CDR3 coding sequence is TGTGCCAGAATACCACTAGCGGGGGTTCTTAATGAGCAGTTCTTC.

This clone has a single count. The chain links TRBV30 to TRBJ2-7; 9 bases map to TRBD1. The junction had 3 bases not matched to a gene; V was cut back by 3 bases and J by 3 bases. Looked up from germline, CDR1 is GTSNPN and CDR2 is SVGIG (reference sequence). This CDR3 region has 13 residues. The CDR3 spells CAWSPGQGYEQYF. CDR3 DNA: TGTGCCTGGAGCCCGGGACAGGGCTACGAGCAGTACTTC.

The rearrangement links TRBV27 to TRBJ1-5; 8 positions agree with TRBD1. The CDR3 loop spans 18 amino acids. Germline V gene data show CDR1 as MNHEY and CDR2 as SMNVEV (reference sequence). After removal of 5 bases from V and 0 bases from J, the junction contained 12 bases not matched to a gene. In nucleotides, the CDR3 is TGTGCCAGCAGTAATTCCCGGACAGGGTCACATAGCAATCAGCCCCAGCATTTT. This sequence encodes CASSNSRTGSHSNQPQHF.

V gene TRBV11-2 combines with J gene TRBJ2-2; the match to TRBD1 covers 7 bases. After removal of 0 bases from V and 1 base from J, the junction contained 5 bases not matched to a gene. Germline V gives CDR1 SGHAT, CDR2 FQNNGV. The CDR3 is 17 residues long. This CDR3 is CASSLEVTGLNTGELFF. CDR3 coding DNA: TGTGCCAGCAGCTTAGAGGTGACAGGGCTGAACACCGGGGAGCTGTTTTTT.

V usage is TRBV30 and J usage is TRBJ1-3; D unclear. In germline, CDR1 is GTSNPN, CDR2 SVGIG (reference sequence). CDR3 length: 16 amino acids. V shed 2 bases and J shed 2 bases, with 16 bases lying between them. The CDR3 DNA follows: TGTGCCTGGAGTCCCTATTCGGGTCTCCCTGGAAACACCATATATTTT. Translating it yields CAWSPYSGLPGNTIYF. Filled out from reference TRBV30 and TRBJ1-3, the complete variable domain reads SQTIHQWPATLVQPVGSPLSLECTVEGTSNPNLYWYRQAAGRGLQLLFYSVGIGQISSEVPQNLSASRPQDRQFILSSKKLLLSDSGFYLCAWSPYSGLPGNTIYFGEGSWLTVV.